The present entry profiles one T cell receptor beta chain with its context. This entry belongs to a study of cytomegalovirus exposure and HLA in healthy donors. Study in general: Out of fewer than 500 genotyped donors, less than 90% belonged to the Caucasian-associated ancestry cluster.

The CDR3 is made up of 11 amino acids. V shed 4 bases, J shed 8 bases, and the junction held 4 bases outside the gene matches. Looked up from germline, CDR1 is SQVTM and CDR2 is ANQGSEA. Healthy individuals who donated bone marrow served as the donors. PCR employed 60 Vbeta and 13 Jbeta primers. Some clones are missing from TCRdb's copy, which holds only in-frame ones; the method was immunoSEQ multiplex PCR. The table shows under 150,000 clones, with 65% to 90% occurring only once. The source material was PBMCs. The TCR was taken from a man aged 50 to 60 in good health and CMV-seronegative. This chain connects TRBV29-1 to TRBJ1-2, with TRBD1 matching over 7 bases. The CDR3 DNA reads as TGCAGCGTTGGGACAGGATGGGGCTACACCTTC. This translates into CSVGTGWGYTF.